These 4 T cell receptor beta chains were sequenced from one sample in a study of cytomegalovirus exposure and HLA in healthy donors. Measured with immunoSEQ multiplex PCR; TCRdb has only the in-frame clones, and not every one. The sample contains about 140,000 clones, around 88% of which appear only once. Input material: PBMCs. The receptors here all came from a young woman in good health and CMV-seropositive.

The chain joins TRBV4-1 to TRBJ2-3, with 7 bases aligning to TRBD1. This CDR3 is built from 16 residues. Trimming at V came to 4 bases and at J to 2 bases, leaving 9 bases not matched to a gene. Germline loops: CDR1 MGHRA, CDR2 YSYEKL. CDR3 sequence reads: CASSPRDRGYTDTQYF. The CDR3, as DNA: TGCGCCAGCAGCCCCCGGGACAGAGGCTACACAGATACGCAGTATTTT.

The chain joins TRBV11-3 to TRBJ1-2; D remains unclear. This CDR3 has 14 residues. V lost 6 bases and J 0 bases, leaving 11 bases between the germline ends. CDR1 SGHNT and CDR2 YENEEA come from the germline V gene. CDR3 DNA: TGTGCCAGCAGTAAAGTAGTAGCTAACTATGGCTACACCTTC. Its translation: CASSKVVANYGYTF.

The CDR3 spells CASSLWQGTLSGANVLTF. CDR3 bases: TGTGCCAGCAGCTTATGGCAGGGGACCCTCTCTGGGGCCAACGTCCTGACTTTC. This chain joins TRBV7-2 and TRBJ2-6; D might be TRBD1 (6 bases). V lost 2 bases to trimming and J lost 0 bases, with 14 bases between them. The germline CDR1 and CDR2 sequences are SGHTA and FQGNSA. CDR3 length equals 18 residues. Full variable domain (remainder filled in from reference TRBV7-2 and TRBJ2-6): GAGVSQSPSNKVTEKGKDVELRCDPISGHTALYWYRQSLGQGLEFLIYFQGNSAPDKSGLPSDRFSAERTGGSVSTLTIQRTQQEDSAVYLCASSLWQGTLSGANVLTFGAGSRLTVL.

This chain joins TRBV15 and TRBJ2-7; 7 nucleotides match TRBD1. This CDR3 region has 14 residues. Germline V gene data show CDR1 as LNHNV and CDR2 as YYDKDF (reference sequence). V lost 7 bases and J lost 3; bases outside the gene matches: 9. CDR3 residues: CATKRQGPNYEQYF. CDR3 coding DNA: TGTGCCACCAAACGACAGGGCCCTAACTACGAGCAGTACTTC.